This is a list of T cell receptor beta chains from one sample in a study of cytomegalovirus exposure and HLA in healthy donors. Generated by immunoSEQ multiplex PCR, the TCRdb table keeps only in-frame clones and is missing some. The data show about 140,000 clones, about 9.1% seen once. Sequencing was performed on PBMCs. These receptor sequences come from a woman in her forties in good health and CMV-seropositive. CDR3s include the opening cysteine and the closing phenylalanine or tryptophan. Fields, in order: CDR3 DNA, CDR3 protein, J gene, clone size, D gene, V gene, CDR3 length. D genes are given only for firm matches. The listing skips clone size in some rows; elsewhere it reads once, few, many or a size class.

TGTGCCAGCAGGGCGATACTAGCGGGGGCCAACAATGAGCAGTTCTTC CASRAILAGANNEQFF TRBJ2-1 - TRBD2 TRBV2 16
TGTGCCAGCAGGCCGGGCCACAGGGCCTACGAGCAGTACTTC CASRPGHRAYEQYF TRBJ2-7 - - TRBV6-1 14
TGTGCCAGCAGCTTGACGGGACAGTCAGGCTATGGCTACACCTTC CASSLTGQSGYGYTF TRBJ1-2 few TRBD1 TRBV5-4 15
TGTGCCAGCAGCCTGGACAGAGGGGGAAACACCATATATTTT CASSLDRGGNTIYF TRBJ1-3 - - TRBV5-5 14
TGTGCCAGCAGCTATCCCGGGACTAGCGGCCCGAGCTCCTACAATGAGCAGTTCTTC CASSYPGTSGPSSYNEQFF TRBJ2-1 - TRBD2 TRBV7-8 19
TGTGCCAGCAGCTTAGGGACAGGGGGCGGCACTGGCACAGATACGCAGTATTTT CASSLGTGGGTGTDTQYF TRBJ2-3 few TRBD1 TRBV5-5 18
TGTGCCAGCAGCCAAACGACAGGGGTGATGGCAGTGGGAGCCTACGAGCAGTACTTC CASSQTTGVMAVGAYEQYF TRBJ2-7 few TRBD1 TRBV11-2 19
TGTGCCAGCAGCTACTCGCTAGCGGGGGGCTTGGATACGCAGTATTTT CASSYSLAGGLDTQYF TRBJ2-3 - TRBD2 TRBV7-9 16
TGTGCCAGCAGCCTCGGGGCACCAACTAGCGGGGACACAGATACGCAGTATTTT CASSLGAPTSGDTDTQYF TRBJ2-3 few TRBD2 TRBV5-6 18
TGTGCCAGCAGTTACGACATTACGAACACTGAAGCTTTCTTT CASSYDITNTEAFF TRBJ1-1 - - TRBV6-5 14
TGTGCCAGCAGTTTATTTGGGGGGATTGGCACTGAAGCTTTCTTT CASSLFGGIGTEAFF TRBJ1-1 - - TRBV27 15
TGTGCCAGCAGCTTAGAGGGTCTAGCGGCAGTAAATGAGCAGTTCTTC CASSLEGLAAVNEQFF TRBJ2-1 few TRBD2 TRBV7-2 16
TGTGCCAGCAGCTTGCGGACAGGTTATGGCTACACCTTC CASSLRTGYGYTF TRBJ1-2 few TRBD1 TRBV5-6 13
TGTGCCACCAGCGGCCCGAGGGTCATCAACACTGAAGCTTTCTTT CATSGPRVINTEAFF TRBJ1-1 few - TRBV15 15
TGTGCCAGCTCACCAGCCGCAGGGACCGGGGAGCTGTTTTTT CASSPAAGTGELFF TRBJ2-2 - - TRBV18 14
TGTGCCAGCAGCGAAGCAGGGGGCAATCAGCCCCAGCATTTT CASSEAGGNQPQHF TRBJ1-5 few - TRBV7-2 14
TGTGCCAGTAGTGCTAAACCGGGGAGCCAGATGGGCAAACTGTTTTTT CASSAKPGSQMGKLFF TRBJ1-4 - - TRBV19 16
TGTGCCAGCAGCTACGGACAGGGAGGGGCAGATACGCAGTATTTT CASSYGQGGADTQYF TRBJ2-3 - - TRBV11-2 15
TGTGCCAGCTCACCCGGGACAGACCCTACCTACGAGCAGTACTTC CASSPGTDPTYEQYF TRBJ2-7 - TRBD1 TRBV18 15
TGTGCCAGCAGCTTCCGTTACGAGCAGTACTTC CASSFRYEQYF TRBJ2-7 few - TRBV11-2 11
TGTGCCAGTGGAACAAGAAGCGGGGGCCGACCAGATACGCAGTATTTT CASGTRSGGRPDTQYF TRBJ2-3 few TRBD2 TRBV19 16
TGTGCCAGCAGTCGGAGCGTGAAGACAGATACGCAGTATTTT CASSRSVKTDTQYF TRBJ2-3 few - TRBV6-1 14
TGCGCCAGCAGCCAAAGCTACTTCATCTCCTACGAGCAGTACTTC CASSQSYFISYEQYF TRBJ2-7 few - TRBV4-3 15
TGCGCCAGCAGCCCAGGGGAGGGGATCTATGGCTACACCTTC CASSPGEGIYGYTF TRBJ1-2 few - TRBV5-1 14
TGTGCCAGCAGCTCCCTCCGAGGGGGGGTCTATGGCTACACCTTC CASSSLRGGVYGYTF TRBJ1-2 - - TRBV7-9 15
TGTGCCAGCAGTGTCGACAGGGGGCCGGGCAATCAGCCCCAGCATTTT CASSVDRGPGNQPQHF TRBJ1-5 - TRBD1 TRBV6-1 16